The 20 T cell receptor beta chains in this list originate from one sample, sequenced in a study of persistence of HIV-infected CD4 T cells. Stimulation used around 9.1 ug/mL lysate from CMV-infected fibroblasts. Memory cells lacking CD40L and CD69 with high CD45RO were sorted. Sequencing used immunoSEQ version 4 in survey mode. Method: immunoSEQ multiplex PCR; TCRdb's copy keeps in-frame clones and lacks some. The data show some 30,000 clones, 82% seen once. These receptors' antigens are unknown. The sample in question was CD4+ T cells sorted from PBMCs after 18-hour stimulation, obtained from a patient who received antiretroviral therapy. The receptors originated from an adult woman with HIV who was CMV-seropositive.

This clone showed up just once. V is TRBV10-3 and J is TRBJ1-5; D is ambiguous. Trimming took 1 base from V and 0 from J, leaving 4 bases between them. The CDR3 has 14 amino acids. The germline V gene has CDR1 ENHRY and CDR2 SYGVKD. The CDR3 DNA is TGTGCCATCAGTGAGTTATATAGCAATCAGCCCCAGCATTTT. This encodes CAISELYSNQPQHF.

The chain is built from TRBV2 and TRBJ1-2; weak D call: TRBD1 (6 bases). Between the trimmed V and J ends, which lost 9 bases and 0 bases, there was a span of 11 bases. From germline, CDR1 is SNHLY and CDR2 FYNNEI. The CDR3 loop spans 13 amino acids. The CDR3: CASTGQSNYGYTF. The CDR3 nucleotides are TGTGCCAGTACTGGACAGTCTAACTATGGCTACACCTTC.

The chain joins TRBV4-1 to TRBJ2-4; maybe TRBD1 (5 bases). CDR1 and CDR2 (germline): MGHRA, YSYEKL. There are 16 residues in the CDR3. Trimming took off 0 bases at V and 6 bases at J, with 15 bases between the two ends. The CDR3 sequence is CASSQDPGQNPNIQYF. The CDR3 DNA sequence: TGCGCCAGCAGCCAAGACCCCGGACAAAACCCAAACATTCAGTACTTC.

The chain carries TRBV7-3 and TRBJ2-5; 8 bases map to TRBD1. The CDR3 length is 14 residues. Germline trimming cut 2 bases from V and 5 bases from J; bases unmatched to any gene: 4. From germline, CDR1 is SGHTA and CDR2 FQGTGA. As DNA, the CDR3 is TGTGCCAGCAGCTTAGGTGCAGGGGGCGAGACCCAGTACTTC. Translating it yields CASSLGAGGETQYF.

This rearrangement joins TRBV7-8 to TRBJ2-4, with TRBD2 matching over 11 bases. Germline V CDR1 and CDR2: SGHVS, FQNEAQ. CDR3 length: 18 amino acids. The trim removed 5 bases at V and 7 bases at J, leaving 16 bases unmatched. The CDR3 loop reads CASSLTSGTSGRGNIQYF. The CDR3 coding sequence is TGTGCCAGCAGCCTGACATCCGGGACTAGCGGAAGAGGGAACATTCAGTACTTC.

This chain uses TRBV27 with TRBJ1-1; D unclear. The CDR3 extends over 15 amino acids. V gave up 2 bases and J gave up 0 bases, with 10 bases separating them. Germline CDR1 reads MNHEY; CDR2 reads SMNVEV (reference sequence). The CDR3 is CASSLTGHMNTEAFF. In nucleotides, the CDR3 is TGTGCCAGCAGTTTAACGGGTCACATGAACACTGAAGCTTTCTTT.

The chain links TRBV27 to TRBJ2-7; D remains unclear. The germline gives CDR1 MNHEY, CDR2 SMNVEV (reference sequence). This CDR3 region has 11 residues. The V end lost 7 bases, the J end lost 3 bases, and 7 bases lay between the germline ends. CDR3 loop: CASTEGYEQYF. The CDR3 DNA reads TGTGCCAGCACAGAAGGCTACGAGCAGTACTTC.

This clone has just a few counts. The chain employs TRBV7-9 and TRBJ1-4, with 9 bases that match TRBD1. J was trimmed by 8 bases and V by 7 bases; bases with no gene match: 14. Germline V gives CDR1 SEHNR, CDR2 FQNEAQ (reference sequence). The CDR3 has 16 amino acids. The CDR3 DNA reads TGTGCCAGCACCTCCCAGGGGACAGGGTTCGCGGAAAAACTGTTTTTT. Protein sequence: CASTSQGTGFAEKLFF.

V and J are TRBV18 and TRBJ1-6, with a tentative D call TRBD1 (6 bases). V was trimmed by 3 bases and J by 9 bases, leaving 12 bases between them. The CDR3 has 14 amino acids. Germline V gene data show CDR1 as KGHSH and CDR2 as LQKENI. CDR3 bases: TGTGCCAGCTCACCCAGACAGGATGCTTCACCCCTCCACTTT. Its translation: CASSPRQDASPLHF.

The J gene is TRBJ2-7, the V gene TRBV29-1; possibly TRBD2 for D (5 bases). Germline-derived CDR1 and CDR2 are SQVTM and ANQGSEA. V was trimmed by 1 base and J by 2 bases, leaving 6 bases between them. The CDR3 has 12 amino acids. In nucleotides, the CDR3 is TGCAGCGTTGAAGCGGGGACCTACGAGCAGTACTTC. This translates into CSVEAGTYEQYF.

J is TRBJ2-3 and V is TRBV2; D ambiguous. The V gene lost 7 bases and the J gene lost 14 bases, with 25 bases spanning the gap. The CDR3 is 14 residues long. CDR1 is SNHLY and CDR2 is FYNNEI in the germline V gene. DNA of the CDR3: TGTGCCAGCACAGGACCAGGACCGGGCCCAGAACGGTATTTT. Protein: CASTGPGPGPERYF.

This rearrangement joins TRBV7-3 to TRBJ2-5; D might be TRBD1 or TRBD2, each matching 6 bases. This CDR3 contains 15 residues. Germline V gives CDR1 SGHTA, CDR2 FQGTGA. The ends were cut back, 6 bases at V and 5 bases at J, with 19 bases in the middle. CDR3 bases: TGTGCCAGCAGTAGAACAGGGCGCCGGGAGGAGACCCAGTACTTC. Translated, it gives CASSRTGRREETQYF.

This clone was observed a single time. V and J are TRBV15 and TRBJ1-2; 9 positions match TRBD1. Looked up from germline, CDR1 is LNHNV and CDR2 is YYDKDF (reference sequence). The CDR3 totals 16 residues. V lost 3 bases, J lost 7 bases, and 12 bases stayed unmatched. In nucleotides, the CDR3 is TGTGCCACCAGCAGCGGCGACAGGGGGGACTCAGGTGGCTACACCTTC. Translation: CATSSGDRGDSGGYTF.

V usage is TRBV18 and J usage is TRBJ2-2; possible D gene TRBD2, 6 bases. CDR3 length: 14 residues. V lost 3 bases, J lost 6 bases, and 11 bases lay in between. Per the germline V gene, CDR1 is KGHSH and CDR2 is LQKENI. DNA of the CDR3: TGTGCCAGCTCACCTCCGACTAGTTCCGGGGAGCTGTTTTTT. Translated, it gives CASSPPTSSGELFF.

The DNA for the CDR3 is TGTGCCAGCAGTTCCTTACAGGGGGATCAGCCCCAGCATTTT. Its translation is CASSSLQGDQPQHF. V is TRBV2 and J is TRBJ1-5; TRBD1 aligns across 8 bases. CDR1 and CDR2 (germline): SNHLY, FYNNEI. Trimming removed 5 bases from V and 5 bases from J; junction bases left unmatched: 5. The CDR3 has 14 amino acids.

The chain joins TRBV18 to TRBJ1-4; D uncertain. The germline gives CDR1 KGHSH, CDR2 LQKENI. V was shortened by 3 bases and J by 2 bases, with 10 bases between the two germline ends. The CDR3 sequence is 15 residues long. The CDR3 DNA sequence: TGTGCCAGCTCACCGTCCGGACCTACTAATGAAAAACTGTTTTTT. Translated, it gives CASSPSGPTNEKLFF.

The chain recombines TRBV9 with TRBJ2-7; 8 nucleotides line up with TRBD1. J gave up 2 bases and V 0 bases, and 1 base lay outside the gene matches. Germline values: CDR1 SGDLS, CDR2 YYNGEE. The CDR3 length is 14 residues. The CDR3 DNA sequence: TGTGCCAGCAGCGTAGTACAGGGGGCCTACGAGCAGTACTTC. Protein sequence: CASSVVQGAYEQYF. The full variable domain, rest sourced from reference TRBV9 and TRBJ2-7, is DSGVTQTPKHLITATGQRVTLRCSPRSGDLSVYWYQQSLDQGLQFLIQYYNGEERAKGNILERFSAQQFPDLHSELNLSSLELGDSALYFCASSVVQGAYEQYFGPGTRLTVT.

The chain uses TRBV12-3 or TRBV12-4 and TRBJ1-1, with D unclear. The CDR3 contains 13 residues. Trimming stripped 3 bases from V and 2 bases from J, with 7 bases between. The CDR3 sequence is CASSFQENTEAFF. CDR3 DNA sequence: TGTGCCAGCAGTTTCCAGGAAAACACTGAAGCTTTCTTT.

The V and J genes are TRBV6-5 and TRBJ1-1; TRBD1 aligns across 7 bases. Trimming at V came to 0 bases and at J to 1 base, leaving 2 bases not matched to a gene. CDR1 and CDR2 from the germline V gene are MNHEY and SVGAGI. The length of the CDR3 is 15 residues. CDR3 sequence reads: CASSYSWTGNTEAFF. The CDR3 coding sequence is TGTGCCAGCAGTTACTCCTGGACAGGGAACACTGAAGCTTTCTTT.

This clone was seen only a few times. The V and J genes are TRBV28 and TRBJ2-1, with D perhaps matching TRBD1 (5 bases). The germline CDR1 and CDR2 sequences are MDHEN and SYDVKM. The CDR3 is 16 amino acids. Deletions cut 7 bases from V and 9 bases from J, with 25 bases between. This CDR3 reads CASIPLTGGVIGEQFF. The DNA for the CDR3 is TGTGCCAGCATTCCACTCACAGGTGGGGTGATCGGTGAGCAGTTCTTC.